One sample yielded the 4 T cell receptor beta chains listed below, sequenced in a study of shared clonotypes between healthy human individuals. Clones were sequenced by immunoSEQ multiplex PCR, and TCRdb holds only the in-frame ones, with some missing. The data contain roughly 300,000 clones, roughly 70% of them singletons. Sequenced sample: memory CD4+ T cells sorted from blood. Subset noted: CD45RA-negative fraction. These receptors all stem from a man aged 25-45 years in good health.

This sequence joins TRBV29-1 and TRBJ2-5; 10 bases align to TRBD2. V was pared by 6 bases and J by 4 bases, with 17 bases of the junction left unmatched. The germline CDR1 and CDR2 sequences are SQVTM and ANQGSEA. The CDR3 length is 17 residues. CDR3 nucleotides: TGCAGCGTAGGTGGTGGCCGTGGGGGACTAGCGTCAGAGACCCAGTACTTC. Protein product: CSVGGGRGGLASETQYF.

The CDR3 spells CASSDLGAATDTQYF. The CDR3 DNA reads as TGCGCCAGCAGCGACCTGGGGGCTGCGACAGATACGCAGTATTTT. The chain recombines TRBV10-1 with TRBJ2-3; a possible D gene is TRBD1 (6 bases). The V gene's germline CDR1 is WNHNN and CDR2 SYGVQD (reference sequence). This CDR3 has 15 amino acids. The germline V and J ends were trimmed by 6 bases and 3 bases, with 16 bases remaining between them.

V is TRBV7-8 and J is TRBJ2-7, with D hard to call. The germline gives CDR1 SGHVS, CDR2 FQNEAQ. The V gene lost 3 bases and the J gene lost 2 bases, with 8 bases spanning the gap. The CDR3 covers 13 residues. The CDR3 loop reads CASSFGNAYEQYF. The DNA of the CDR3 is TGTGCCAGCAGCTTCGGTAATGCCTACGAGCAGTACTTC.

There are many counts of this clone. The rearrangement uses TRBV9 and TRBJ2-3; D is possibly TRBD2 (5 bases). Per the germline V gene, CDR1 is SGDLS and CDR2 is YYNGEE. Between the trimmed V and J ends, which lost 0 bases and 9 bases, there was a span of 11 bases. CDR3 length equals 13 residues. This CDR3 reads CASSVEGRRTQYF. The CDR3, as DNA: TGTGCCAGCAGCGTAGAAGGGAGACGGACGCAGTATTTT.